These 12 T cell receptor beta chains came from one sample sequenced in a study of blood T cells in healthy people across ages. Then a second PCR, running roughly 7 to 11 cycles, was carried out with a sample-barcoded 5' primer and a J-beta primer mix. TCRdb called the 5' RACE reads again in MiXCR, with one record for every CDR3 protein. The data show 1.5 million to 2 million distinct CDR3 sequences, roughly a third seen once. Sequencing was carried out using blood. The receptors were sampled from a woman aged 30 to 39 in good health.

This clonotype was recorded a few times. This chain links TRBV3-1 with TRBJ2-3; D is perhaps TRBD2 (5 bases). Trimming removed 1 base at V and 8 bases at J, with 16 bases between. Germline V gene data show CDR1 as LGHDT and CDR2 as YNNKEL (reference sequence). The CDR3 totals 15 residues. The CDR3 DNA follows: TGTGCCAGCAGCCAAGGGTCGGGGAGCTTTGCTACGCAGTATTTT. Translated, it gives CASSQGSGSFATQYF.

This clonotype showed up many times. The V gene is TRBV10-3, the J gene TRBJ2-7; TRBD1 is a possible D gene (7 bases). The CDR3 length is 15 residues. V lost 2 bases to trimming and J lost 0 bases, with 11 bases between them. CDR1 ENHRY and CDR2 SYGVKD come from the germline V gene. The DNA of the CDR3 is TGTGCCATCAGTGAGACGCGGGACAGCTCCTACGAGCAGTACTTC. Translation: CAISETRDSSYEQYF.

This clonotype was recorded a few times. The V call is TRBV9, the J call TRBJ2-1; tentatively, D is TRBD2 (5 bases). V was clipped by 0 bases and J by 6 bases, with 13 bases between them. CDR3 length equals 15 residues. Germline assignment: CDR1 SGDLS and CDR2 YYNGEE. The chain's CDR3 is CASSVGGQDGNEQFF. The CDR3 DNA is TGTGCCAGCAGCGTAGGCGGGCAGGATGGCAATGAGCAGTTCTTC.

V usage is TRBV20-1 and J usage is TRBJ2-1, with a weak D call TRBD2 (5 bases). Germline CDR1 and CDR2: DFQATT and SNEGSKA (reference sequence). V was trimmed by 3 bases and J by 3 bases, leaving 18 bases between them. The CDR3 is 16 residues long. The CDR3 region has the DNA TGCAGTGCTAGTGGTCGAGACGCGGGCAGCTACAATGAGCAGTTCTTC. Its protein product is CSASGRDAGSYNEQFF.

This chain links TRBV11-2 with TRBJ1-2; TRBD1 might be the D (5 bases). Germline V CDR1 and CDR2: SGHAT, FQNNGV. The V end was cut by 7 bases, the J end by 6 bases, with 15 bases between. The length of the CDR3 is 13 residues. The CDR3 sequence: CASTYRGYDGYTF. The CDR3 nucleotides are TGTGCCAGCACCTATAGGGGATACGATGGCTACACCTTC.

This chain links TRBV18 with TRBJ2-5; TRBD1 is a possible D gene (6 bases). The J call could be wrong; TRBJ2-7 is a better fit for the DNA end. Germline V lookup: CDR1 KGHSH, CDR2 LQKENI. This CDR3 is built from 15 residues. The CDR3 region has the DNA TGTGCCAGCTCGGCAGGGGTAGGTGTTGGCCTCGAGCAGTACTTC. Encoded protein: CASSAGVGVGLEQYF.

This clonotype was detected a few times. The J gene is TRBJ2-3, the V gene TRBV24-1, with D tentatively TRBD1 (5 bases). Trimming took 4 bases from V and 6 from J, leaving 16 bases between them. The CDR3 contains 15 residues. Germline CDR1 KGHDR, CDR2 SFDVKD. CDR3 amino acids: CATSDNPGKKDTQYF. CDR3 DNA sequence: TGTGCCACCAGTGACAACCCAGGGAAGAAGGATACGCAGTATTTT.

This clonotype showed up many times. The V gene is TRBV14, the J gene TRBJ2-5; D gene unclear. Trimming pared 1 base from V and 2 bases from J, leaving 17 bases between. The CDR3 spans 17 residues. Germline loops: CDR1 SGHDN, CDR2 FVKESK. Here the CDR3 DNA reads TGTGCCAGCAGCCAAGGCCGGGCCCCGCCTCGACAAGAGACCCAGTACTTC. Protein sequence: CASSQGRAPPRQETQYF.

This clonotype was counted a few times. The chain combines TRBV5-1 with TRBJ2-7; 8 positions match TRBD1. The CDR3 totals 15 residues. V trimming: 4 bases; J trimming: 3 bases; junction bases outside the gene matches: 9. Germline CDR1 is SGHRS and CDR2 is YFSETQ. CDR3 nucleotide sequence: TGCGCCAGCAGCCCCAGGGGGCAAGCTGTCTACGAGCAGTACTTC. Its translation: CASSPRGQAVYEQYF.

There are many counts of this clonotype. The chain uses TRBV29-1 and TRBJ2-7; TRBD1 aligns across 9 bases. J lost 1 base, V lost 4 bases, and 8 bases had no gene match. This CDR3 is 15 amino acids long. The germline V gene encodes CDR1 SQVTM and CDR2 ANQGSEA. The CDR3 DNA reads TGCAGCGTTGCCCCCGGGACAGGGAGATCCTACGAGCAGTACTTC. Its translation: CSVAPGTGRSYEQYF.

This clonotype was counted between two and nine times. The chain combines TRBV4-1 with TRBJ2-3, with 9 bases matching TRBD2. CDR3 length: 16 amino acids. Germline CDR1 and CDR2: MGHRA and YSYEKL. Unmatched junction bases numbered 6, after V lost 1 base and J lost 4 bases. CDR3: CASSQVPAGGSDTQYF. DNA for the CDR3: TGCGCCAGCAGCCAAGTCCCTGCGGGAGGGTCAGATACGCAGTATTTT.

This clonotype has more than one count but fewer than ten. One end of the junction fails to match germline, which may point to a read error. The chain couples TRBV2 to TRBJ2-7, with no clear D. This CDR3 comprises 11 residues. Germline CDR1 is SNHLY and CDR2 is FYNNEI. The CDR3 DNA reads as TGTGCCAGCAGGATTTCCTACGAGCGGTACTTC. Translating it yields CASRISYERYF. Together with reference TRBV2 and TRBJ2-7, the CDR3 gives the full variable domain: EPEVTQTPSHQVTQMGQEVILRCVPISNHLYFYWYRQILGQKVEFLVSFYNNEISEKSEIFDDQFSVERPDGSNFTLKIRSTKLEDSAMYFCASRISYERYFGPGTRLTVT.